Sequencing of this TCR beta chain was carried out in a study of metastatic and nonmetastatic thyroid tumors. Study summary: Repertoires from blood and tumor or nodule tissue of malignant and benign thyroid patients were compared.

Every patient underwent thyroid surgery untreated. Trimming removed 2 bases from V and 7 bases from J, with 18 bases in between. The CDR3 has 15 residues. Per germline, CDR1 MDHEN and CDR2 SYDVKM. Original data processing: Construction of a distant-metastasis classifier for papillary thyroid cancer relied on CDR3 differences across clinicopathological groups. TCRdb re-called clones from the PCR reads using MiXCR. TCRdb's processing, not the study's, gives the V and J calls here. There are thousands of clones in the sample; under 30% occur only once, and over 8.5% lies in the top ten. By sample fraction, this clone is medium-sized.

The gene calls are TRBV28 and TRBJ2-7; the D is unclear. The clonotype was recovered from a male donor with papillary thyroid cancer or a benign thyroid nodule (not recorded which). Some clones in this sample may be carry-over from other donors' samples. Sample: adjacent normal tissue. The CDR3 loop reads CASSLLGARVGEQYF. Written as DNA, the CDR3 is TGTGCCAGCAGTTTACTCGGAGCTAGGGTAGGAGAGCAGTACTTC.